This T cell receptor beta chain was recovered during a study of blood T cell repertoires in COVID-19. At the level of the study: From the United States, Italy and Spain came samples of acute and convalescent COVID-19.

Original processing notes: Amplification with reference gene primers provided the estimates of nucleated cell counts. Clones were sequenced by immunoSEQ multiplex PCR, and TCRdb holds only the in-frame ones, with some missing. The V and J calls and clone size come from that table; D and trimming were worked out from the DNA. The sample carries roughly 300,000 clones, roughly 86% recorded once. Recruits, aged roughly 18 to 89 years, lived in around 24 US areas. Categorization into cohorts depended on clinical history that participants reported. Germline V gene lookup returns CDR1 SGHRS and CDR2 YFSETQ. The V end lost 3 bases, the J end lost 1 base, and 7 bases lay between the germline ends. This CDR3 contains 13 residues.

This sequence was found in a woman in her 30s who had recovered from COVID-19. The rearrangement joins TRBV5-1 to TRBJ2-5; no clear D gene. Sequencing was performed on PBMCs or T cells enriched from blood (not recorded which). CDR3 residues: CASSSLAQETQYF. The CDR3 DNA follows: TGCGCCAGCAGCTCCTTAGCCCAAGAGACCCAGTACTTC.